This T cell receptor beta chain was observed in a study of T cells expressing NK-cell markers. TCRdb derives one entry per CDR3 protein from the 5' RACE reads, leaving out DNA. The sample spans 25,000 to 35,000 distinct CDR3 sequences; the ten largest clones claim roughly 60%. The CDR3 loop spans 12 amino acids. Germline CDR1 is PRHDT and CDR2 is FYEKMQ (reference sequence). This receptor was obtained from a woman between 18 and 70 years old in good health. Sequenced material: blood T cells: a sorted CD56 or NKG2C T cell subset, CD4+ or CD8+ T cells, or bulk PBMC T cells (not recorded which). This chain uses TRBV13 with TRBJ2-7. The CDR3 here is CASSSSVGEQYF.